This T cell receptor beta chain was sequenced for a study of cytomegalovirus exposure and HLA in healthy donors. A note on this clone: As yet, its antigen is unknown.

The trim removed 4 bases at V and 3 bases at J, leaving 13 bases unmatched. The CDR3 sequence is 17 residues long. Germline values: CDR1 SGHDT, CDR2 YYEEEE. Study-level findings and limits: Some V segments, including TRBV6-2 and TRBV6-3, were excluded as indistinguishable. The sole available immune exposure information was CMV serostatus. Some TCR beta chains (roughly 150 of them) were listed as cytomegalovirus-associated. Most likely, a cluster of highly shared sequence variants arose as a sequencing artifact.

The PCR used 60 Vbeta and 13 Jbeta primers. Clones were sequenced by immunoSEQ multiplex PCR, and TCRdb holds only the in-frame ones, with some missing. The sample lists about 120,000 clones; roughly 80% were seen once. The chain employs TRBV5-6 and TRBJ2-5, with 9 bases aligning to TRBD2. This receptor was identified in a man aged 50-60 years in good health and CMV-seronegative. Sequenced: PBMCs. DNA of the CDR3: TGTGCCAGCAGCCAACTAACGGCGGGGGGGCTTAAAGAGACCCAGTACTTC. Amino acid sequence: CASSQLTAGGLKETQYF.